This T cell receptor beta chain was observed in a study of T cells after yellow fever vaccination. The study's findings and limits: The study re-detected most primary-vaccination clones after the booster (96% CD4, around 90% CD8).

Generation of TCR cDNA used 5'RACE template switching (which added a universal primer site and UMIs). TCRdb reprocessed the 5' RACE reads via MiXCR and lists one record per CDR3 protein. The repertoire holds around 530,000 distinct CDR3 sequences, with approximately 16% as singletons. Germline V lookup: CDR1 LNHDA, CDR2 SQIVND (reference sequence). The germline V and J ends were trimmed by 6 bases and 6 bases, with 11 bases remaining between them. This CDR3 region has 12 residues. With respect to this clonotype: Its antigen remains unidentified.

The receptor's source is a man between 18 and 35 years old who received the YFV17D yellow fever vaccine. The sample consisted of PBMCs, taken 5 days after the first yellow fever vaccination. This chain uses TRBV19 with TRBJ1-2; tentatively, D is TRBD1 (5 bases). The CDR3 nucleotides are TGTGCCAGTAGAGAGGGGTTGGATGGCTACACCTTC. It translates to CASREGLDGYTF.